This T cell receptor (beta chain) emerged from a study of blood T cell repertoires in COVID-19. Original methodology: The authors estimated nucleated cell counts from reference gene primer amplification. The table came from immunoSEQ multiplex PCR; TCRdb's copy has only in-frame clones and leaves some out. V and J calls plus clone size are reproduced from that table; the DNA served to infer D and trimming. The data contain roughly 300,000 clones, more than 75% of them singletons. Recruits, aged about 18 to 89 years, lived in roughly 22 US areas. Donors in Cohort 3 who had recovered were those with two negative PCRs, healthcare professional clearance, or resolution of their symptoms. The J segment lost 6 bases and the V segment lost 0 bases, leaving 10 bases of the junction unmatched. The CDR3 runs 16 residues. Per germline, CDR1 GTSNPN and CDR2 SVGIG (reference sequence).

V is TRBV30 and J is TRBJ2-3; 9 positions match TRBD2. The sequencing input was PBMCs or T cells enriched from blood (not recorded which). This receptor was taken from a woman in her 30s who had recovered from COVID-19. The CDR3 sequence is CAWSVLGGTSKDTQYF. The CDR3 coding sequence is TGTGCCTGGAGTGTACTCGGGGGGACTAGCAAGGATACGCAGTATTTT.